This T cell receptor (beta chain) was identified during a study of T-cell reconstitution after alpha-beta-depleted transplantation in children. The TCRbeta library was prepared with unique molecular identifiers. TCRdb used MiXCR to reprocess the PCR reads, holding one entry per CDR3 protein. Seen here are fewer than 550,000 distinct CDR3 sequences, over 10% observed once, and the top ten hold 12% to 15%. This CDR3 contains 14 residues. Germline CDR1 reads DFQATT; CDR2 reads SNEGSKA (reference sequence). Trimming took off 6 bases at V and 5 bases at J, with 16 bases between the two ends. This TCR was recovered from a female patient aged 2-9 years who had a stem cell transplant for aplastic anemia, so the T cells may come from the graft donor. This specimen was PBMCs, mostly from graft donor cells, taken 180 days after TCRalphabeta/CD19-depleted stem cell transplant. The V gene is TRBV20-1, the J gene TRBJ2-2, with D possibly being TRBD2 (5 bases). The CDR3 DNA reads TGCAGTGCGAGGACTGTTCTAGGGACCGGGGAGCTGTTTTTT. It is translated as CSARTVLGTGELFF.